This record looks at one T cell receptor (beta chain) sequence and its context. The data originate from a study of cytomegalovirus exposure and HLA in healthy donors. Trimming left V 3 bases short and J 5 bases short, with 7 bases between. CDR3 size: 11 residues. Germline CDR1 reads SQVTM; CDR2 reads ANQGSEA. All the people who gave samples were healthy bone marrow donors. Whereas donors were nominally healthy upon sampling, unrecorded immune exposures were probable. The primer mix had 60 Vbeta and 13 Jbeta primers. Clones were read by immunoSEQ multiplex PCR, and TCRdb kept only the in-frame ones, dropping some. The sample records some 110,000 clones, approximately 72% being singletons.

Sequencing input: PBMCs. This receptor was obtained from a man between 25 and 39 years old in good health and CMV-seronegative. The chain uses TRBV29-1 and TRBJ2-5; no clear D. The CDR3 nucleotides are TGCAGCGTTGATATTACTGAGACCCAGTACTTC. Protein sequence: CSVDITETQYF.